This is a list of T cell receptor beta chains from one sample in a study of shared clonotypes between healthy human individuals. The protocol was immunoSEQ multiplex PCR, while the TCRdb copy is restricted to in-frame clones and leaves out a portion. This sample has approximately 810,000 clones, with 90% to 95% found just once. Sequencing was carried out using naive CD8+ T cells sorted from blood. The origin of the receptors is a young man in good health. CDR3s leave out the opening cysteine and the closing phenylalanine or tryptophan. The D gene is left open where the match is weak. The size of a clone is reported for some rows only, either as once, few or many, or as a class for expanded clones.

CDR3: ASSAGTNVYEQY; size: .; V: TRBV19; D: .; J: TRBJ2-7
CDR3: ASSIEVGNYEQY; size: .; V: TRBV19; D: .; J: TRBJ2-7
CDR3: ASRPGRRSSYEQY; size: .; V: TRBV27; D: .; J: TRBJ2-7
CDR3: ASSLEVPSGGGNEQF; size: .; V: TRBV7-9; D: TRBD2; J: TRBJ2-1
CDR3: ASSPHTSSYEQY; size: .; V: TRBV5-4; D: .; J: TRBJ2-7
CDR3: ASSLGGEVYEQY; size: .; V: TRBV13; D: .; J: TRBJ2-7
CDR3: ASSPRLAGVYEQY; size: .; V: TRBV4-1; D: TRBD2; J: TRBJ2-7
CDR3: SAHTNEKLF; size: .; V: TRBV29-1; D: .; J: TRBJ1-4
CDR3: ASGLSAGGLGQY; size: .; V: TRBV2; D: TRBD2; J: TRBJ2-7
CDR3: ASSDRVADTQY; size: .; V: TRBV28; D: .; J: TRBJ2-3
CDR3: AISVGTGLDEQY; size: .; V: TRBV10-3; D: TRBD1; J: TRBJ2-7
CDR3: ASSIAGTSGETQY; size: once; V: TRBV19; D: TRBD2; J: TRBJ2-5
CDR3: ASSVPNYGYT; size: .; V: TRBV5-1; D: .; J: TRBJ1-2
CDR3: ASSWSLRTSATDTQY; size: .; V: TRBV5-4; D: TRBD2; J: TRBJ2-3
CDR3: ASSVGGVSYEQY; size: .; V: TRBV9; D: .; J: TRBJ2-7
CDR3: ASSLVRGVPNTEAF; size: .; V: TRBV27; D: .; J: TRBJ1-1
CDR3: ASSVSSGASSYNEQF; size: .; V: TRBV9; D: TRBD2; J: TRBJ2-1
CDR3: ASSPDPGQGIAGANVLT; size: .; V: TRBV7-9; D: TRBD1; J: TRBJ2-6
CDR3: ASSFVSGRSTDTQY; size: once; V: TRBV7-2; D: TRBD2; J: TRBJ2-3
CDR3: ATSRDPPSAGDEDTQY; size: .; V: TRBV15; D: TRBD2; J: TRBJ2-3
CDR3: SVVFLSSGSVYNEQF; size: .; V: TRBV29-1; D: TRBD2; J: TRBJ2-1
CDR3: ASSLGGPYNEQF; size: few; V: TRBV9; D: TRBD2; J: TRBJ2-1
CDR3: ASSERYATNEKLF; size: .; V: TRBV2; D: .; J: TRBJ1-4
CDR3: ASSLPTFTSGSMLQETQY; size: .; V: TRBV28; D: TRBD2; J: TRBJ2-5
CDR3: ASSQLAGAGDTQY; size: .; V: TRBV6-5; D: TRBD2; J: TRBJ2-3
CDR3: ASSLGLAGEMADEQY; size: .; V: TRBV5-4; D: TRBD2; J: TRBJ2-7
CDR3: ASSSLGRVDEQY; size: .; V: TRBV7-9; D: TRBD2; J: TRBJ2-7
CDR3: SVVLLGGNNEQF; size: .; V: TRBV29-1; D: TRBD2; J: TRBJ2-1
CDR3: ASTDGTAPGSQY; size: .; V: TRBV2; D: .; J: TRBJ2-3
CDR3: ASSFVGQGGGELF; size: .; V: TRBV6-5; D: TRBD1; J: TRBJ2-2
CDR3: ASSEEGTFTDTQY; size: .; V: TRBV6-1; D: .; J: TRBJ2-3
CDR3: ASSLSRGGQPRH; size: .; V: TRBV27; D: .; J: TRBJ1-5
CDR3: ASSATQGRRGEQF; size: once; V: TRBV5-1; D: .; J: TRBJ2-1
CDR3: SVEKGYEQY; size: .; V: TRBV29-1; D: .; J: TRBJ2-7
CDR3: ASSDWTTGGYGYT; size: once; V: TRBV6-1; D: .; J: TRBJ1-2
CDR3: ASSQGMALGTDTQY; size: once; V: TRBV7-3; D: .; J: TRBJ2-3
CDR3: ASSGLNTGELF; size: .; V: TRBV9; D: .; J: TRBJ2-2
CDR3: ASSLLKGFANYGYT; size: .; V: TRBV28; D: .; J: TRBJ1-2
CDR3: ASSLTSGRSYNEQF; size: .; V: TRBV7-9; D: TRBD2; J: TRBJ2-1
CDR3: SVDDGPNQPQH; size: .; V: TRBV29-1; D: .; J: TRBJ1-5
CDR3: ASRETGQSDTEAF; size: .; V: TRBV11-2; D: TRBD1; J: TRBJ1-1
CDR3: ASSLAPGDSYEQY; size: .; V: TRBV5-1; D: .; J: TRBJ2-7
CDR3: ASSSGQGPAYEQY; size: .; V: TRBV7-6; D: TRBD1; J: TRBJ2-7
CDR3: ASSTGVGSTDTQY; size: .; V: TRBV7-3; D: TRBD1; J: TRBJ2-3
CDR3: ASSMMGLAGACSFYNEQF; size: .; V: TRBV21-1; D: .; J: TRBJ2-1
CDR3: ASSSQGSNQPQH; size: .; V: TRBV27; D: .; J: TRBJ1-5